This T cell receptor beta chain originates from a study of T-cell memory formation after mild COVID-19. Study as a whole: There were largely donor-specific TCR clusters. Findings and limits, study-wide: Among CD4+ contracting clones, most were CM and EM, and CD8+ ones EMRA. Pre-infection memory contained some responding clones, which suggested that cross-reactive memory had joined. Confirmation was lacking for SARS-CoV-2 specificity of second-wave clones that peaked on day 37.

TCRdb used MiXCR to reprocess the 5' RACE reads, holding one entry per CDR3 protein. Of around 180,000 distinct CDR3 sequences in the sample, 15% to 20% were seen once. As concerns this clonotype: Its antigen is still unknown.

The CDR3 contains 14 residues. V was pared by 5 bases and J by 0 bases, with 11 bases between. Germline lookup yields CDR1 MNHEY and CDR2 SMNVEV (reference sequence). The receptor was isolated from a man in his late teens or twenties who had mild COVID-19 (a few samples of this study predate the infection). Cell type and time point are not known. The chain recombines TRBV27 with TRBJ2-7, with D unclear. The sample comprised PBMCs or a T cell subset sorted from them (not recorded which). CDR3 region: CASSPMVSSYEQYF. DNA for the CDR3: TGTGCCAGCAGTCCAATGGTCAGCTCCTACGAGCAGTACTTC.